The 10 T cell receptor beta chains below come from one sample, sequenced in a study of beta chain features in type 1 diabetes (dated by TCRdb to 2016 to 2019). Receptor amplification or capture employed the immunoSEQ multiplex PCR assay. The entire isolated RNA was reverse transcribed using the High Capacity cDNA Reverse Transcription Kit, and thus expressed TCRB transcripts were sequenced. Sourced from immuneACCESS, this table was stored by TCRdb with only in-frame sequences that have V and J called. A share of the clones is absent; for the studies checked, an unresolved V gene accounts for under half, and the remainder has no known explanation. In this sample the table shows around 13,000 clones, more than 40% of which occur a single time. The ten largest make up around 0.98% of the sample. Sequencing was done on a sample of stem cell memory CD4+ T cells from blood. The cell subset or site label of this sample denotes: stem cell-like memory CD4+ T cells. All receptors derive from a man between 18 and 29 years old in good health.

This clone was found a few times. This chain connects TRBV7-8 to TRBJ1-1; D is unclear. The CDR3 covers 12 residues. The germline gives CDR1 SGHVS, CDR2 FQNEAQ. The V and J ends lost 5 bases and 4 bases respectively, with 8 bases between them. The CDR3 region is CASSREATEAFF. The CDR3 coding sequence is TGTGCCAGCAGCAGGGAGGCCACTGAAGCTTTCTTT.

This clone was found a few times. The rearrangement joins TRBV2 to TRBJ1-5; weak D call: TRBD1 (5 bases). The CDR3 runs to 20 residues. V lost 2 bases, J lost 0 bases, and 23 bases lay in between. Germline V gene data show CDR1 as SNHLY and CDR2 as FYNNEI. The CDR3 here is CASSERVPGRLPHSNQPQHF. The CDR3 region has the DNA TGTGCCAGCAGTGAAAGGGTCCCAGGGAGGTTACCTCATAGCAATCAGCCCCAGCATTTT.

The J gene is TRBJ2-7, the V gene TRBV7-2; a possible D gene is TRBD1 (7 bases). This CDR3 spans 15 amino acids. Trimming left V 1 base short and J 1 base short, with 11 bases between. Germline values: CDR1 SGHTA, CDR2 FQGNSA. The CDR3 reads CASSLGRGVSYEQYF. Here the CDR3 DNA reads TGTGCCAGCAGCTTAGGCAGGGGGGTGTCCTACGAGCAGTACTTC.

This sequence joins TRBV7-8 and TRBJ2-1, with 13 bases lining up with TRBD2. Per the germline V gene, CDR1 is SGHVS and CDR2 is FQNEAQ. The CDR3 length is 18 residues. V trimming: 5 bases; J trimming: 6 bases; junction bases outside the gene matches: 13. Here the CDR3 reads CASSPSSRTSGGANEQFF. CDR3 coding DNA: TGTGCCAGCAGCCCCTCTTCTAGGACTAGCGGGGGTGCCAATGAGCAGTTCTTC.

The gene calls are TRBV5-1 and TRBJ1-3; maybe TRBD1 (5 bases). Germline-derived CDR1 and CDR2 are SGHRS and YFSETQ. This CDR3 has 14 amino acids. With 3 bases removed from V and 1 base from J, the gap between germline ends came to 8 bases. The CDR3 region is CASSSQGSGNTIYF. The CDR3, as DNA: TGCGCCAGCAGCTCCCAGGGATCTGGAAACACCATATATTTT.

The chain employs TRBV28 and TRBJ2-1; 12 bases map to TRBD2. The V gene end was trimmed by 4 bases and the J gene end by 4 bases; junction bases not matched to a gene: 2. Looked up from germline, CDR1 is MDHEN and CDR2 is SYDVKM. This CDR3 spans 15 amino acids. The CDR3 DNA is TGTGCCAGCAGTTCCGGGACTAGCGGGTACAATGAGCAGTTCTTC. Translated: CASSSGTSGYNEQFF.

This chain joins TRBV19 and TRBJ1-2, with 11 bases that match TRBD1. With V trimmed by 4 bases and J by 8 bases, 9 bases remained unmatched. Germline V lookup: CDR1 LNHDA, CDR2 SQIVND (reference sequence). The CDR3 has 15 amino acids. The CDR3 region is CASSRGTGGISGYTF. In nucleotides, the CDR3 is TGTGCCAGTAGTAGAGGGACAGGGGGAATCAGCGGCTACACCTTC. The full variable domain, completed using reference TRBV19 and TRBJ1-2, is DGGITQSPKYLFRKEGQNVTLSCEQNLNHDAMYWYRQDPGQGLRLIYYSQIVNDFQKGDIAEGYSVSREKKESFPLTVTSAQKNPTAFYLCASSRGTGGISGYTFGSGTRLTVV.

This clone has just a few counts. The V and J genes are TRBV7-2 and TRBJ2-5, with D maybe TRBD1 (5 bases). Trimming removed 5 bases at V and 11 bases at J, with 24 bases between. There are 15 residues in the CDR3. Germline assignment: CDR1 SGHTA and CDR2 FQGNSA. The CDR3 protein is CASSIMDRQGLAQYF. CDR3 DNA sequence: TGTGCCAGCAGCATTATGGATCGCCAGGGTCTGGCGCAGTACTTC.

The rearrangement links TRBV6-5 to TRBJ2-2, with D unresolved. This CDR3 is 12 amino acids long. Germline V gene sequence: CDR1 MNHEY, CDR2 SVGAGI. V dropped 5 bases and J dropped 5 bases, with 6 bases sitting between them. As DNA, the CDR3 is TGTGCCAGCAGTGTCAGGACCGGGGAGCTGTTTTTT. Its translation: CASSVRTGELFF.

The CDR3 loop is CASSRQGGSTEAFF. Here the CDR3 DNA reads TGTGCCAGCAGTCGACAGGGGGGTTCCACTGAAGCTTTCTTT. The chain has TRBV6-5 and TRBJ1-1, with TRBD1 matching 9 bases. The CDR3 sequence is 14 residues long. The V gene end was trimmed by 5 bases and the J gene end by 4 bases; junction bases not matched to a gene: 5. CDR1 and CDR2 (germline): MNHEY, SVGAGI.